The T cell receptor beta chain under discussion was sequenced for a study of cytomegalovirus exposure and HLA in healthy donors. Study-level points and caveats: TCR beta chains numbering more than 150 were designated cytomegalovirus-associated.

Primers included in the PCR were 60 Vbeta and 13 Jbeta primers. Here immunoSEQ multiplex PCR was the method, and the copy in TCRdb shows in-frame clones only, minus some. Seen here are 100,000 or so clones, roughly three quarters observed once, and the top ten hold 8% to 10%. Of note for this clone: The antigen is undetermined.

CDR3 length: 13 residues. Germline V gene lookup returns CDR1 ENHRY and CDR2 SYGVKD. V gave up 5 bases and J gave up 3 bases, with 9 bases separating them. The sequencing sample was made of PBMCs. The TCR was taken from a male donor in good health and CMV-seropositive. The chain combines TRBV10-3 with TRBJ2-3; a possible D gene is TRBD1 (6 bases). DNA for the CDR3: TGTGCCATCAGTAACAGGGATACAGATACGCAGTATTTT. This gives the protein CAISNRDTDTQYF.